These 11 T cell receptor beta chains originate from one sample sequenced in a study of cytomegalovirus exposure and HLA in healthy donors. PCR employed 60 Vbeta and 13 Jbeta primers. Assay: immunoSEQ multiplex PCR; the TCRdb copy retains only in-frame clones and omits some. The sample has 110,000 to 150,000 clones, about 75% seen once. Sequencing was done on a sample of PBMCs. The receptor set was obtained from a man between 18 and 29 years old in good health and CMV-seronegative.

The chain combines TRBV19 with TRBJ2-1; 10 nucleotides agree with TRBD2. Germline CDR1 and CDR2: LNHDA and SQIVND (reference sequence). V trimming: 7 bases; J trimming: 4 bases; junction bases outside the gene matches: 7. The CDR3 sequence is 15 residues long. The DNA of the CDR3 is TGTGCCAGTACTAGCGGGAGCCCTACATACAATGAGCAGTTCTTC. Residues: CASTSGSPTYNEQFF.

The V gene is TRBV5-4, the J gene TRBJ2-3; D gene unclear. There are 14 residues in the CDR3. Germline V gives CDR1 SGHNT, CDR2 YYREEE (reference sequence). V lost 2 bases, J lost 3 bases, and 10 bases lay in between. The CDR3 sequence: CASSFVQQTDTQYF. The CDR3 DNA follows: TGTGCCAGCAGCTTCGTACAGCAAACAGATACGCAGTATTTT.

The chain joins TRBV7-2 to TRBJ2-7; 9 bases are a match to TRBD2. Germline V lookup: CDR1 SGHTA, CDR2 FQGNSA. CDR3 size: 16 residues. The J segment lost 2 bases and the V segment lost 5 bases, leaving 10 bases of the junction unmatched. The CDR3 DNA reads TGTGCCAGCAGCACCGGGGGCGGGAGGGCCACCTACGAGCAGTACTTC. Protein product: CASSTGGGRATYEQYF.

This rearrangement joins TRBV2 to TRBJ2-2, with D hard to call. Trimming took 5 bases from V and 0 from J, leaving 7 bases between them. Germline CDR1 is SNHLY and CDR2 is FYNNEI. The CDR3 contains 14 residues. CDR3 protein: CASSWAPNTGELFF. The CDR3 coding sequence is TGTGCCAGCAGTTGGGCACCGAACACCGGGGAGCTGTTTTTT.

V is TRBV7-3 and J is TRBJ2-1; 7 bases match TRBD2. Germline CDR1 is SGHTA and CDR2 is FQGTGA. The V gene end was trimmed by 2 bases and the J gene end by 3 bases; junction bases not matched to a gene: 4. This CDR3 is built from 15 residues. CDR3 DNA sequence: TGTGCCAGCAGCTTAGGACTAGGTCTCTACAATGAGCAGTTCTTC. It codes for CASSLGLGLYNEQFF.

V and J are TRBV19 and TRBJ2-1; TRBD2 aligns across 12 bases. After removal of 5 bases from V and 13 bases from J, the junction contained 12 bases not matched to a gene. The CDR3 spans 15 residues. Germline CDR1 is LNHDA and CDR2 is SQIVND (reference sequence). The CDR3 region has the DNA TGTGCCAGTAGTTTTGAGTCTAGCGGGAGGGGCCTTCAGTTCTTC. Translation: CASSFESSGRGLQFF.

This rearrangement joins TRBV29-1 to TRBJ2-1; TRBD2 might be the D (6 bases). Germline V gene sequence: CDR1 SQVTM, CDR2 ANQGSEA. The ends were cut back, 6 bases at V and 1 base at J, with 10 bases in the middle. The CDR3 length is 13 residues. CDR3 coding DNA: TGCAGCGTCGTGACTAGTTCCTACAATGAGCAGTTCTTC. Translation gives CSVVTSSYNEQFF.

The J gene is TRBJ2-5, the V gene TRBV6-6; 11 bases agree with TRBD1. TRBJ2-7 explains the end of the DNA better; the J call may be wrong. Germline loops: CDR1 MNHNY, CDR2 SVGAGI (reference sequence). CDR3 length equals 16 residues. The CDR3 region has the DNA TGTGCCAGCAGGTCTCCGGGACAGGGGGGCTCCTACGAGCAGTACTTC. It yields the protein CASRSPGQGGSYEQYF.

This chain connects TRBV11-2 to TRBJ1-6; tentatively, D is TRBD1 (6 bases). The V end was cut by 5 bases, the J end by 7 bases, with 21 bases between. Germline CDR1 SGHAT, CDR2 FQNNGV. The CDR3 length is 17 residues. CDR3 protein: CASSVSPVGGLNSPLHF. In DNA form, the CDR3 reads TGTGCCAGCAGCGTATCCCCGGTTGGGGGCCTCAATTCACCCCTCCACTTT. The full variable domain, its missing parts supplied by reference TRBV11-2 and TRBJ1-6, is EAGVAQSPRYKIIEKRQSVAFWCNPISGHATLYWYQQILGQGPKLLIQFQNNGVVDDSQLPKDRFSAERLKGVDSTLKIQPAKLEDSAVYLCASSVSPVGGLNSPLHFGNGTRLTVT.

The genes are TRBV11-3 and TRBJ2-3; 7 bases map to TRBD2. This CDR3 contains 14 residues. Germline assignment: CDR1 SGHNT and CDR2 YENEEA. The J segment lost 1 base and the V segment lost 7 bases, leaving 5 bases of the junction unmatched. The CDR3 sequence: CASTSGAGTDTQYF. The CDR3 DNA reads TGTGCCAGCACCAGCGGGGCTGGCACAGATACGCAGTATTTT.

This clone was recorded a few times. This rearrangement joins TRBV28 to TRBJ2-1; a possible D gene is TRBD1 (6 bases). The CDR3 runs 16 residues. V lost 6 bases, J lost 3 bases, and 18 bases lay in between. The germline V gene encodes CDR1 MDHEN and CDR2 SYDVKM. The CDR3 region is CASRFAGTPVYNEQFF. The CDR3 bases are TGTGCCAGCAGGTTTGCCGGGACACCCGTCTACAATGAGCAGTTCTTC.